This T cell receptor (beta chain) appears in the sequencing data of a study of blood T cells in healthy people across ages. The table lists this clonotype with a few counts. Its antigen remains unknown. Study findings and constraints: Possibly, changes in expanded clonotypes were confounded because donor CMV status was unknown.

The CDR3 runs to 12 residues. Looked up from germline, CDR1 is SGHTA and CDR2 is FQGNSA. With a J-beta primer mix and a sample-barcoded 5' primer, a second PCR ran about 7 to 12 cycles. TCRdb re-called the 5' RACE reads through MiXCR, storing one row per CDR3 protein. The sample has more than 700,000 distinct CDR3 sequences; 53% are singletons. The specimen was blood. This receptor was identified in a man older than 75 in good health. V and J are TRBV7-2 and TRBJ2-4; possibly TRBD1 for D (6 bases). CDR3 bases: TGTGCTTCAGGGGTAGCCAAAAACATTCAGTACTTC. This encodes CASGVAKNIQYF.